The 32 T cell receptor beta chains below come from one sample, sequenced in a study of response to subunit inactivated influenza vaccine. Each CDR3 protein is one row after TCRdb ran MiXCR on the RT-PCR reads. The data contain 450,000 to 600,000 distinct CDR3 sequences, approximately 7.6% of them singletons. Sequenced here: PBMCs from blood, sampled approximately 25 months after vaccination. The receptors shown here come from a man between 50 and 70 years old who received an inactivated influenza vaccine.

This clonotype was detected many times. This sequence joins TRBV20-1 and TRBJ1-5; D is unresolved. The ends were cut back, 3 bases at V and 2 bases at J, with 14 bases in the middle. CDR1 is DFQATT and CDR2 is SNEGSKA in the germline V gene (reference sequence). The CDR3 extends over 15 amino acids. The CDR3 DNA reads as TGCAGTGCTAGCGGCCAGGTCCCTCGCAATCAGCCCCAGCATTTT. As protein: CSASGQVPRNQPQHF.

This clonotype was seen at least ten times. V usage is TRBV29-1 and J usage is TRBJ2-7; D possibly uses TRBD1 or TRBD2 (5 bases each). V was pared by 5 bases and J by 0 bases, with 11 bases between. The V gene's germline CDR1 is SQVTM and CDR2 ANQGSEA. The CDR3 covers 13 residues. CDR3 in amino acids: CSVRGGGSYEQYF. The CDR3, as DNA: TGCAGCGTTCGAGGTGGGGGCTCCTACGAGCAGTACTTC.

Only a few counts were recorded for this clonotype. The CDR3 DNA is TGTGCCAGCAGCTACGGTCCCGAGGCAGATACGCAGTATTTT. It codes for CASSYGPEADTQYF. This chain joins TRBV6-5 and TRBJ2-3; D not certain. CDR3 length: 14 residues. The ends were cut back, 6 bases at V and 4 bases at J, with 14 bases in the middle. Germline values: CDR1 MNHEY, CDR2 SVGAGI.

This chain joins TRBV12-3 or TRBV12-4 and TRBJ2-2; D remains ambiguous. The V end lost 4 bases, the J end lost 7 bases, and 7 bases lay between the germline ends. The CDR3 contains 12 residues. CDR3 bases: TGTGCCAGCAGTTCCCGATTCGGGGAGCTGTTTTTT. Residues: CASSSRFGELFF.

This chain connects TRBV28 to TRBJ2-2; D unclear. V was cut by 2 bases and J by 0 bases, with 16 bases left in between. The germline V gene encodes CDR1 MDHEN and CDR2 SYDVKM. CDR3 length: 18 amino acids. The CDR3 DNA reads TGTGCCAGCAGTTTACACCCCCCCGGCAGCACGAACACCGGGGAGCTGTTTTTT. Its translation: CASSLHPPGSTNTGELFF.

In this sample, this clonotype turned up a few times. This sequence joins TRBV12-3 or TRBV12-4 and TRBJ2-7; the D is unclear. The length of the CDR3 is 12 residues. The V end lost 3 bases, the J end lost 4 bases, and 7 bases lay between the germline ends. The CDR3 nucleotides read TGTGCCAGCAGTTTTATGGGGTACGAGCAGTACTTC. Its translation is CASSFMGYEQYF.

The V and J genes are TRBV30 and TRBJ2-1, with 9 bases aligning to TRBD1. Germline V CDR1 and CDR2: GTSNPN, SVGIG (reference sequence). The CDR3 consists of 12 residues. Trimming took 8 bases from V and 8 from J; bases not matched to a gene: 7. CDR3 sequence: CAATQGAHEQFF. The CDR3 bases are TGTGCCGCCACACAGGGGGCACATGAGCAGTTCTTC.

This clonotype was seen more than once but under ten times. The V and J genes are TRBV6-5 and TRBJ2-1; 12 nucleotides match TRBD2. Germline V gene lookup returns CDR1 MNHEY and CDR2 SVGAGI. There are 14 residues in the CDR3. V lost 2 bases, J lost 9 bases, and 2 bases stayed unmatched. CDR3 in amino acids: CASSYPSGGGEQFF. The CDR3 DNA reads TGTGCCAGCAGTTACCCTAGCGGGGGGGGTGAGCAGTTCTTC.

This clonotype showed up just a few times. The chain links TRBV29-1 to TRBJ1-2, with TRBD1 matching 8 bases. CDR3 size: 12 residues. The germline V gene encodes CDR1 SQVTM and CDR2 ANQGSEA. Trimming cost V 5 bases and J 4 bases; bases outside gene matches: 3. DNA for the CDR3: TGCAGCGTTCAGGGGGCGGTCTATGGCTACACCTTC. Translation: CSVQGAVYGYTF.

Of note for this clonotype: A much larger clone lies one base from this, so it may be a read error. The V gene is TRBV5-1, the J gene TRBJ2-5, with D maybe TRBD1 (5 bases). V lost 1 base and J 4 bases, leaving 14 bases between the germline ends. This CDR3 contains 15 residues. In germline, CDR1 is SGHRS, CDR2 YFSETQ. The CDR3: CASSLTSRQRETQYF. The CDR3 coding sequence is TGCGCCAGCAGCTTGACGTCGAGACAGCGAGAGACCCAGTACTTC.

The V gene is TRBV15, the J gene TRBJ1-4, with 8 bases lining up with TRBD1. Losses at the gene ends were 5 bases for V and 8 bases for J; bases not matched to a gene: 13. Germline assignment: CDR1 LNHNV and CDR2 YYDKDF (reference sequence). This CDR3 has 16 amino acids. CDR3 in amino acids: CATSPWGQEEKEKLFF. As DNA, the CDR3 is TGTGCCACCAGCCCGTGGGGACAGGAGGAAAAGGAAAAACTGTTTTTT.

At least ten counts were recorded for this clonotype. This sequence joins TRBV3-1 and TRBJ1-2; D may be TRBD1 (5 bases). Deletions cut 4 bases from V and 10 bases from J, with 16 bases between. CDR1 is LGHDT and CDR2 is YNNKEL in the germline V gene (reference sequence). CDR3 length: 13 amino acids. The CDR3 reads CASSLDPTGDYTF. The CDR3 DNA is TGTGCCAGCAGCCTAGACCCCACAGGCGACTACACCTTC.

This clonotype was seen repeatedly, ten times or more. The CDR3 reads CASSERGAVHSYEQYF. DNA of the CDR3: TGTGCCAGCAGTGAAAGGGGCGCCGTTCACTCCTACGAGCAGTACTTC. The rearrangement links TRBV6-1 to TRBJ2-7, with D tentatively TRBD1 (5 bases). The germline V and J ends were trimmed by 2 bases and 0 bases, with 14 bases remaining between them. Germline V gene sequence: CDR1 MNHNS, CDR2 SASEGT. The CDR3 totals 16 residues.

The V and J genes are TRBV10-3 and TRBJ1-5; D is uncertain. The germline V gene encodes CDR1 ENHRY and CDR2 SYGVKD. This CDR3 is 13 amino acids long. V lost 3 bases and J 4 bases, leaving 7 bases between the germline ends. CDR3 protein: CAISEGQNQPQHF. The CDR3 DNA sequence: TGTGCCATCAGTGAAGGGCAGAATCAGCCCCAGCATTTT.

This clonotype came up a few times. This chain links TRBV30 with TRBJ1-6, with D possibly matching TRBD1 (5 bases). The V gene lost 4 bases and the J gene lost 7 bases, with 17 bases spanning the gap. This CDR3 has 15 residues. Germline CDR1 is GTSNPN and CDR2 is SVGIG (reference sequence). The chain's CDR3 is CAWKNAQGWNSPLHF. CDR3 DNA: TGTGCCTGGAAGAACGCGCAGGGTTGGAATTCACCCCTCCACTTT.

V is TRBV7-2 and J is TRBJ2-7; a weak D match, TRBD2 (6 bases). V was trimmed by 5 bases and J by 3 bases, leaving 17 bases between them. CDR1 SGHTA and CDR2 FQGNSA come from the germline V gene. The CDR3 length is 15 residues. In DNA, the CDR3 is TGTGCCAGCAGCCCTGAATCCGGGGGAGGCTACGAGCAGTACTTC. Encoded protein: CASSPESGGGYEQYF.

The gene calls are TRBV7-8 and TRBJ1-1, with D possibly TRBD1 on 5 matching bases. Germline assignment: CDR1 SGHVS and CDR2 FQNEAQ. Deletions cut 7 bases from V and 0 bases from J, with 21 bases between. The CDR3 is made up of 17 amino acids. This CDR3 is CASTKSRPQGLNTEAFF. The CDR3 nucleotides are TGTGCCAGCACCAAATCAAGGCCCCAGGGCCTGAACACTGAAGCTTTCTTT.

This clonotype was counted between two and nine times. The rearrangement uses TRBV20-1 and TRBJ2-5; 10 positions match TRBD1. The CDR3 has 15 amino acids. Germline V gene lookup returns CDR1 DFQATT and CDR2 SNEGSKA (reference sequence). Trimming cost V 6 bases and J 5 bases; bases outside gene matches: 12. The CDR3 loop reads CSAPTRDRGPETQYF. CDR3 nucleotide sequence: TGCAGTGCCCCGACTCGGGACAGGGGTCCGGAGACCCAGTACTTC.

The rearrangement joins TRBV9 to TRBJ2-1, with D unclear. The ends were cut back, 0 bases at V and 2 bases at J, with 12 bases in the middle. CDR3 size: 16 residues. Per the germline V gene, CDR1 is SGDLS and CDR2 is YYNGEE. Written as DNA, the CDR3 is TGTGCCAGCAGCGTAGGGCTAACCAAACCCTACAATGAGCAGTTCTTC. The encoded protein is CASSVGLTKPYNEQFF.

A few counts support this clonotype. The chain has TRBV9 and TRBJ2-2; possible D gene TRBD2, 5 bases. The CDR3 is 14 amino acids. V lost 4 bases to trimming and J lost 7 bases, with 14 bases between them. Germline V gene data show CDR1 as SGDLS and CDR2 as YYNGEE. CDR3 coding DNA: TGTGCCAGCAGCCCGAGGACTGCCGGCGGGGAGCTGTTTTTT. Encoded protein: CASSPRTAGGELFF.

The table lists this clonotype with many counts. The V gene is TRBV5-1, the J gene TRBJ2-5; maybe TRBD2 (5 bases). The CDR3 extends over 11 amino acids. V lost 3 bases, J lost 13 bases, and 13 bases lay in between. The germline V gene encodes CDR1 SGHRS and CDR2 YFSETQ. The CDR3 sequence: CASSSTREWYF. The CDR3, as DNA: TGCGCCAGCAGCTCCACACGGGAATGGTACTTC.

The rearrangement links TRBV18 to TRBJ2-2, with D possibly TRBD2 on 6 matching bases. Germline CDR1 and CDR2: KGHSH and LQKENI. V was pared by 0 bases and J by 0 bases, with 8 bases between. CDR3 length equals 16 residues. CDR3: CASSPPGGANTGELFF. CDR3 nucleotide sequence: TGTGCCAGCTCACCACCCGGGGGAGCGAACACCGGGGAGCTGTTTTTT. Combining the CDR3 with reference TRBV18 and TRBJ2-2 gives the whole variable domain NAGVMQNPRHLVRRRGQEARLRCSPMKGHSHVYWYRQLPEEGLKFMVYLQKENIIDESGMPKERFSAEFPKEGPSILRIQQVVRGDSAAYFCASSPPGGANTGELFFGEGSRLTVL.

The V call is TRBV5-5, the J call TRBJ2-7, with D possibly matching TRBD1 (6 bases). V lost 1 base to trimming and J lost 2 bases, with 7 bases between them. This CDR3 is built from 13 residues. Germline V lookup: CDR1 SGHKS, CDR2 YYEKEE (reference sequence). The CDR3 nucleotides read TGTGCCAGCAGCTTGTGGACAGCCTACGAGCAGTACTTC. Protein product: CASSLWTAYEQYF.

This clonotype appeared many times. The chain employs TRBV6-1 and TRBJ1-4, with D possibly being TRBD1 (5 bases). CDR3 length equals 13 residues. Germline values: CDR1 MNHNS, CDR2 SASEGT. The V end lost 4 bases, the J end lost 4 bases, and 7 bases lay between the germline ends. CDR3 region: CASSGGYNEKLFF. The DNA of the CDR3 is TGTGCCAGCAGTGGGGGGTATAATGAAAAACTGTTTTTT.

This clonotype was detected ten times or more. This chain connects TRBV6-1 to TRBJ2-4; D gene unclear. The V end was cut by 7 bases, the J end by 0 bases, with 10 bases between. This CDR3 comprises 14 residues. Germline CDR1 and CDR2: MNHNS and SASEGT. The CDR3: CASTHPIAKNIQYF. The CDR3 coding sequence is TGTGCCAGCACCCATCCTATAGCCAAAAACATTCAGTACTTC.

The rearrangement uses TRBV20-1 and TRBJ2-7; 7 bases fit TRBD2. The V gene end was trimmed by 2 bases and the J gene end by 7 bases; junction bases not matched to a gene: 14. There are 15 residues in the CDR3. CDR1 DFQATT and CDR2 SNEGSKA come from the germline V gene (reference sequence). The CDR3 is CSARSSRDYRSEQYF. The CDR3 DNA reads as TGCAGTGCTAGATCTTCCCGGGACTATCGCAGTGAGCAGTACTTC.

This clonotype occurred many times. A junction boundary mismatches the germline segment, possibly from a read error. The chain employs TRBV10-3 and TRBJ2-7; TRBD2 agrees at 7 bases. Germline-derived CDR1 and CDR2 are ENHRY and SYGVKD. This CDR3 has 12 amino acids. CDR3 region: CAISGGGYEQYF. CDR3 bases: TGTGCCATTAGTGGGGGGGGATACGAGCAGTACTTC.

This clonotype was seen repeatedly, ten times or more. The chain links TRBV12-3 or TRBV12-4 to TRBJ2-3, with unresolved D. The CDR3 consists of 15 residues. The germline V and J ends were trimmed by 5 bases and 0 bases, with 12 bases remaining between them. The CDR3 sequence is CASSPGGTSTDTQYF. CDR3 nucleotides: TGTGCCAGCAGTCCGGGCGGCACTAGCACAGATACGCAGTATTTT.

This clonotype has at least ten counts. In nucleotides, the CDR3 is TGTGCCAGCAGTCCACTCACTAGCGGGAGTTTTAATGAGCAGTTCTTC. It specifies CASSPLTSGSFNEQFF. This chain joins TRBV12-3 or TRBV12-4 and TRBJ2-1, with 11 bases matching TRBD2. V gave up 5 bases and J gave up 7 bases; unmatched junction bases: 10. This CDR3 has 16 amino acids.

There are a few counts of this clonotype. J is TRBJ1-1 and V is TRBV12-3 or TRBV12-4, with 9 bases aligning to TRBD1. This CDR3 has 14 residues. After removal of 2 bases from V and 5 bases from J, the junction contained 3 bases not matched to a gene. The CDR3 bases are TGTGCCAGCAGTTTATTACAGGGGGCGACTGAAGCTTTCTTT. Translated: CASSLLQGATEAFF.

The table lists this clonotype with a few counts. The chain combines TRBV5-1 with TRBJ2-3; 7 bases map to TRBD1. The CDR3 length is 15 residues. The germline gives CDR1 SGHRS, CDR2 YFSETQ. J gave up 4 bases and V 2 bases, and 7 bases lay outside the gene matches. The DNA of the CDR3 is TGCGCCAGCAGCTTACGACAGGGTGGGTCAGATACGCAGTATTTT. It is translated as CASSLRQGGSDTQYF.

This clonotype has just a few counts. The CDR3 loop is CASTSNRANYGYTF. As DNA, the CDR3 is TGTGCCAGCACCTCGAACAGGGCTAACTATGGCTACACCTTC. The gene calls are TRBV6-1 and TRBJ1-2; D is perhaps TRBD1 (6 bases). Per the germline V gene, CDR1 is MNHNS and CDR2 is SASEGT. The CDR3 extends over 14 amino acids. Trimming pared 7 bases from V and 0 bases from J, leaving 12 bases between.